This paragraph covers one TCR beta chain sequence. Its antigen has not been determined. Base qualities are not at hand, and no much larger clone is one base apart. Taken from the germline V gene, the CDR1 and CDR2 loops are SGHDT and YYEEEE. Here V drops 2 bases and J drops 7 bases, and the junction holds 6 bases not matched to any gene. Inclusive of the bounding cysteine and phenylalanine, the CDR3 is 15 residues long. Left in the record is the CDR3 DNA by itself, 45 bases read in frame from the first base. TCRbeta CDR3 regions were amplified from genomic DNA by means of the immunoSEQ Assay, a bias-controlled multiplex PCR. As for the original processing: The number of nucleated cells in each sample was estimated by amplification of reference gene primers within the assay. Sequence reads were collapsed and filtered to measure the absolute abundance of every unique TCRbeta CDR3 rearrangement. Productive Simpson clonality was computed per sample as the square root of Simpson's diversity index over productive rearrangements. This is the immuneACCESS table as TCRdb keeps it, with only in-frame sequences that have V and J called. A part of the clones is gone; compared with another copy, unresolved V genes explain less than half, and the rest is unexplained. Clonal size and the V and J genes are those of that table, whereas D and trimming came from the DNA. The sample contains about 48,000 clones, 86% of them found a single time. Of the sample, about 2.9% is held by the ten largest clones.

This record belongs to a study of blood T cell repertoires in COVID-19 (dated by TCRdb to 2020 to 2021). With regard to the full study: Samples from collaborators originated in the United States, Italy and Spain and spanned both the acute and convalescent phases of COVID-19. The samples were drawn from the first 160 participants of the ongoing ImmuneRACE study and from about 1,200 subjects provided by 6 global collaborators. The material from the prospective study consisted of cDNA or gDNA derived from T cells, B-cell-depleted T cells, or PBMCs. Where HLA class I and class II types were available, the types were taken from metadata supplied by the sample provider, not from assay-based typing. The dataset comprised deeply sampled blood TCRbeta repertoires from subjects exposed to, actively infected with, or recovered from COVID-19. Sample metadata almost always included a de-identified subject ID, COVID-19 status, age in years and sex. The repertoires were released in a freely available public database intended as a resource for research on the immune response to SARS-CoV-2.

Each collaborating institution followed its own protocols to collect whole blood in K2EDTA tubes. Collaborator samples were shipped for TCRbeta analysis as frozen whole blood, isolated PBMCs, or DNA extracted from either sample type. Points the paper makes about the study in general: How much clinical and demographic metadata was included differed by source and by participant, and the metadata was provided uncurated.

The chain couples TRBV5-6 to TRBJ1-6; 7 junctional bases match TRBD1. The TCR was taken from a woman aged 80 or over with acute or convalescent COVID-19. Material: peripheral blood. The nucleotide sequence reads TGTGCCAGCAGCTTAGAGGGCAGGGGGAATTCACCCCTCCACTTT. It is translated as CASSLEGRGNSPLHF.